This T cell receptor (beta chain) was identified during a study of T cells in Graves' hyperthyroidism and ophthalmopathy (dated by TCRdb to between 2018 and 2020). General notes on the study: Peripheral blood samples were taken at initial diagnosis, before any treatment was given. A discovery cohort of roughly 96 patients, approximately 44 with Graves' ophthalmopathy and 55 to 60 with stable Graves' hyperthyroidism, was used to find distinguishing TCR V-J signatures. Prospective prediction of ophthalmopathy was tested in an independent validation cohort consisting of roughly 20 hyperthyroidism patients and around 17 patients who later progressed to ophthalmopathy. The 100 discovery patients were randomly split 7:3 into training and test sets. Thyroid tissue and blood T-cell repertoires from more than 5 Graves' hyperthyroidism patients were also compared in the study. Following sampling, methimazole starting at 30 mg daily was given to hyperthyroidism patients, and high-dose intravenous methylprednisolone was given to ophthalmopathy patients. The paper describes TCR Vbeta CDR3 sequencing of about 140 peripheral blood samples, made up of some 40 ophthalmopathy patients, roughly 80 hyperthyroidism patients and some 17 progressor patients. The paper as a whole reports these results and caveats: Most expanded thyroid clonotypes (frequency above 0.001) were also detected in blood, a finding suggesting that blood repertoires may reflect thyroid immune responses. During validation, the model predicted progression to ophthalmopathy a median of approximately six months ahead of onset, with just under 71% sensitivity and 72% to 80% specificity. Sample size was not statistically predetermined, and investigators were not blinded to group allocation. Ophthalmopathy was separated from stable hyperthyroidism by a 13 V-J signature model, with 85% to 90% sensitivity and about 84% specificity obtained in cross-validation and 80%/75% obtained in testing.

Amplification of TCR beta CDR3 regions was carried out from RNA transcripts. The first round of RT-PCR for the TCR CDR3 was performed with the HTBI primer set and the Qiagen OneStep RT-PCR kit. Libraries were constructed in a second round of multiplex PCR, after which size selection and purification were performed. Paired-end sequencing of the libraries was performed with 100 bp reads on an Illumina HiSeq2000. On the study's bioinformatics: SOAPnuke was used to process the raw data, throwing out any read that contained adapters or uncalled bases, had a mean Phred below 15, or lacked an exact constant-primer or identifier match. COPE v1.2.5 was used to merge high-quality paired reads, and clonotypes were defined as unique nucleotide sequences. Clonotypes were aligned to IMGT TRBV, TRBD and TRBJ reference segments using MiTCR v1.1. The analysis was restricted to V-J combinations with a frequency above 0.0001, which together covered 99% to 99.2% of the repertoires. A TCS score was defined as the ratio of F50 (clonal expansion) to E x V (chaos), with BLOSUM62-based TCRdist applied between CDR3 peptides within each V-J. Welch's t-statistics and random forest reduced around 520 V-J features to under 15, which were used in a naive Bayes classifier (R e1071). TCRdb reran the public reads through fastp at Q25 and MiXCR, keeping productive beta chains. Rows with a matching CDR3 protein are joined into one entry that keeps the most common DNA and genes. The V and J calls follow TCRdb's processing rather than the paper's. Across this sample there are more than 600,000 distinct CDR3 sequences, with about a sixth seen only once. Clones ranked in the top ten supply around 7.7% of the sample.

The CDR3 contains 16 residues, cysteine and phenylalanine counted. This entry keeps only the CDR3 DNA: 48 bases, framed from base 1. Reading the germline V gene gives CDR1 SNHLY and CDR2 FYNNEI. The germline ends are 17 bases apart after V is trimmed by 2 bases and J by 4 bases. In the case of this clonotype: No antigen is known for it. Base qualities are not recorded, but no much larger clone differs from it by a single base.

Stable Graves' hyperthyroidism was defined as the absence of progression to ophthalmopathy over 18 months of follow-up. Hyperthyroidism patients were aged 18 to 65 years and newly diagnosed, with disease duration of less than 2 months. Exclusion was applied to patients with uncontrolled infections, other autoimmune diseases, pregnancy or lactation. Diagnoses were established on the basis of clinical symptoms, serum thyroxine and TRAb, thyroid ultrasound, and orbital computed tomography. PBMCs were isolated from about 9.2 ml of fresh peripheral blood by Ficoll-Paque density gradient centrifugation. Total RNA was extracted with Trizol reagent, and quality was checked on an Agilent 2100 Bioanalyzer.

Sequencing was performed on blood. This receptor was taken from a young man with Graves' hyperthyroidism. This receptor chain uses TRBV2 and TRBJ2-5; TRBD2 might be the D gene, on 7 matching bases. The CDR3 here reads CASSERGGGARETQYF. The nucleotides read TGTGCCAGCAGTGAAAGGGGAGGGGGGGCGCGAGAGACCCAGTACTTC.